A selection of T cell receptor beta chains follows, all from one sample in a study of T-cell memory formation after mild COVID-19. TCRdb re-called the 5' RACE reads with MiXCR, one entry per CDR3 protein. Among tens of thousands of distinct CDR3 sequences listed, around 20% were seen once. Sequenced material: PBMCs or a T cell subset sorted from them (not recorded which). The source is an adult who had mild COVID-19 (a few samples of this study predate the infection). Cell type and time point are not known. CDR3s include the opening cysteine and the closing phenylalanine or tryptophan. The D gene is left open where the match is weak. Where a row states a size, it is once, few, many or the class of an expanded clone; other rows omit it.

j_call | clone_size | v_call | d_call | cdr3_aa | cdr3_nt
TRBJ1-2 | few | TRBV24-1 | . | CATSEGGVEETNYGYTF | TGTGCCACCAGTGAAGGCGGCGTTGAGGAAACTAACTATGGCTACACCTTC
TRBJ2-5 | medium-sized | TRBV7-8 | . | CASSLGEIETQYF | TGTGCCAGCAGCTTAGGAGAGATAGAGACCCAGTACTTC
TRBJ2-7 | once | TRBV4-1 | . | CASSQFGRAYEQYF | TGCGCCAGCAGCCAATTTGGACGGGCCTACGAGCAGTACTTC
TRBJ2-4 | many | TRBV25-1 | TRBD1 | CASSEAGTGKNIQYF | TGTGCCAGCAGTGAGGCCGGGACAGGCAAAAACATTCAGTACTTC
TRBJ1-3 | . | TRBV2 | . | CASCRRSGNTIYF | TGTGCCAGCTGCAGGCGCTCTGGAAACACCATATATTTT
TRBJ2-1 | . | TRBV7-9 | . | CASSLDQRPYNEQFF | TGTGCCAGCAGCTTAGATCAGCGCCCCTACAATGAGCAGTTCTTC
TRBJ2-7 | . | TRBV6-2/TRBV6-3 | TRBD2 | CASSTSSGKPYEQYF | TGTGCCAGCAGCACCTCTAGCGGGAAGCCCTACGAGCAGTACTTC
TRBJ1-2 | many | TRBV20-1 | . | CSARERERQRGNYGYTF | TGCAGTGCTAGAGAGAGAGAGAGGCAACGGGGGAACTATGGCTACACCTTC
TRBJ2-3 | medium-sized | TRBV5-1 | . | CASSRTARGTDTQYF | TGCGCCAGCAGCAGGACAGCACGGGGCACAGATACGCAGTATTTT
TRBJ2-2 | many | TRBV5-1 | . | CASSLEGRNTGELFF | TGCGCCAGCAGCTTGGAAGGCAGGAACACCGGGGAGCTGTTTTTT
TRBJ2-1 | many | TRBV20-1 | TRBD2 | CSARLSSASGYHSYNEQFF | TGCAGTGCTAGATTGAGTAGTGCTAGCGGGTACCACTCCTACAATGAGCAGTTCTTC
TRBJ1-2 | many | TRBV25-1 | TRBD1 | CASRPAPGQGALDGYTF | TGTGCCAGCCGTCCCGCCCCGGGACAGGGGGCGCTTGATGGCTACACCTTC
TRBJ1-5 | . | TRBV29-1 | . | CSASPGGDQPQHF | TGCAGCGCCTCCCCCGGGGGCGATCAGCCCCAGCATTTT
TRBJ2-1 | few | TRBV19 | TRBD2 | CASRASGYNEQFF | TGTGCCAGTAGGGCTAGCGGGTACAATGAGCAGTTCTTC
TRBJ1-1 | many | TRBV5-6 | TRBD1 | CASSFLDRGSTEAFF | TGTGCCAGCAGCTTCTTGGACAGGGGGAGCACTGAAGCTTTCTTT
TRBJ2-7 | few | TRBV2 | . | CASQQSSYEQYF | TGTGCCAGTCAGCAGTCTTCCTACGAGCAGTACTTC
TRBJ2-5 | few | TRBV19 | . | CASSIGSAYQETQYF | TGTGCCAGTAGTATCGGGTCGGCGTACCAAGAGACCCAGTACTTC
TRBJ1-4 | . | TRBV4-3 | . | CASSPDIRAEVTEKLFF | TGCGCCAGCAGCCCCGACATCCGCGCCGAGGTGACCGAAAAACTGTTTTTT
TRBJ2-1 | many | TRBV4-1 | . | CASSQHTTGQRGNEQFF | TGCGCCAGCAGCCAACACACCACCGGGCAAAGGGGGAATGAGCAGTTCTTC
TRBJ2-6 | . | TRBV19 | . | CASSMGDGANVLTF | TGTGCCAGTAGTATGGGGGACGGGGCCAACGTCCTGACTTTC
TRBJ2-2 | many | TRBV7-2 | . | CASSFRSTGELFF | TGTGCCAGCAGCTTTCGCAGCACCGGGGAGCTGTTTTTT
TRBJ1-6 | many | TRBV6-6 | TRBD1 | CASSPPQGSSYNSPLHF | TGTGCCAGCAGTCCCCCACAGGGGAGCTCCTATAATTCACCCCTCCACTTT
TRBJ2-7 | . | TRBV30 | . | CAWSVASSYEQYF | TGTGCCTGGAGTGTGGCTTCTTCCTACGAGCAGTACTTC
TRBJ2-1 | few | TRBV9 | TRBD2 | CASSKNSGGAQEQFF | TGTGCCAGCAGCAAGAATAGCGGGGGGGCACAGGAGCAGTTCTTC
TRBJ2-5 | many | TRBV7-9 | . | CASSLDVRVETQYF | TGTGCCAGCAGCTTAGATGTGCGGGTGGAGACCCAGTACTTC
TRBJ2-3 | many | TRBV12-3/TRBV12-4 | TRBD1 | CASGQGHSTDTQYF | TGTGCCAGTGGACAGGGGCATAGCACAGATACGCAGTATTTT
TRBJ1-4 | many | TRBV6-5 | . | CASRRITTNEKLFF | TGTGCCAGCAGGCGAATTACAACTAATGAAAAACTGTTTTTT
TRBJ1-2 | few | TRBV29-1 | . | CSVEDLGGYTF | TGCAGCGTTGAAGATTTGGGTGGCTACACCTTC
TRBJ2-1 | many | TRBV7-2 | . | CASSLSRAHNEQFF | TGTGCCAGCAGCTTAAGTAGAGCTCACAATGAGCAGTTCTTC
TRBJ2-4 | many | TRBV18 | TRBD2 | CASSPSGRSANIQYF | TGTGCCAGCTCACCTAGCGGGAGATCGGCAAACATTCAGTACTTC
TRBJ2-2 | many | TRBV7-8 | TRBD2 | CASSPGGIAGDTGELFF | TGTGCCAGCAGCCCTGGTGGGATAGCGGGAGACACCGGGGAGCTGTTTTTT
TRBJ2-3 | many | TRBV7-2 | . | CASSQQRTDTQYF | TGTGCCAGCAGCCAACAGAGGACAGATACGCAGTATTTT
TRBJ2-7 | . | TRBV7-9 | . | CASSLTPTASYEQYF | TGTGCCAGCAGCTTAACCCCGACAGCCTCCTACGAGCAGTACTTC
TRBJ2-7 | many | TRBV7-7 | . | CASSPIVRQAGSYEQYF | TGTGCCAGCAGCCCCATCGTTAGGCAGGCGGGCTCCTACGAGCAGTACTTC
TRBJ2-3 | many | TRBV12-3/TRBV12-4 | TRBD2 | CASSFSASGGSTDTQYF | TGTGCCAGCAGTTTCTCGGCTAGCGGGGGTAGCACAGATACGCAGTATTTT
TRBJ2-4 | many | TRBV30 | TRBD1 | CAWSHGTVLAKNIQYF | TGTGCCTGGAGTCACGGGACAGTACTAGCCAAAAACATTCAGTACTTC
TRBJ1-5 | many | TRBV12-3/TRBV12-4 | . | CASRAEQGRQPQHF | TGTGCCAGCAGGGCTGAGCAGGGCAGACAGCCCCAGCATTTT
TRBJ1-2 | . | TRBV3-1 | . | CASSQGEGRRNYGYTF | TGTGCCAGCAGCCAAGGCGAAGGGAGAAGGAACTATGGCTACACCTTC
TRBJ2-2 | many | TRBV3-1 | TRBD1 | CASKQDRVPGELFF | TGTGCCAGCAAACAGGACAGGGTGCCCGGGGAGCTGTTTTTT
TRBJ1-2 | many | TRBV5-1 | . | CASSLEFSGDGYTF | TGCGCCAGCAGCTTGGAATTCTCGGGGGACGGCTACACCTTC
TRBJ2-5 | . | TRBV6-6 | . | CASSYGGIKETQYF | TGTGCCAGCAGTTACGGGGGGATAAAAGAGACCCAGTACTTC
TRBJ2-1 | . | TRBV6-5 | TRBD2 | CASSTLAGDFSYNEQFF | TGTGCCAGCAGTACCTTAGCGGGAGATTTCTCCTACAATGAGCAGTTCTTC
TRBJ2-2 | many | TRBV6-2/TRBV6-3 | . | CASSFRPQSLTGNTGELFF | TGTGCCAGCAGTTTCCGGCCACAAAGTTTGACGGGGAACACCGGGGAGCTGTTTTTT
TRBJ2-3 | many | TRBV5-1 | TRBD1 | CASSFGYRGADTQYF | TGCGCCAGCAGCTTCGGGTACAGGGGCGCAGATACGCAGTATTTT
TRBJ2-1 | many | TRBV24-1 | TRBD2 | CATSEQGLAGRNEQFF | TGTGCCACCAGTGAGCAGGGGCTAGCGGGACGTAATGAGCAGTTCTTC
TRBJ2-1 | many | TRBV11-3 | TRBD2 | CASSYISGGQFF | TGTGCCAGCAGCTACATTAGCGGGGGTCAGTTCTTC
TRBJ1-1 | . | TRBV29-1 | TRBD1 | CSVSGGSGTEAFF | TGCAGCGTTTCAGGGGGCAGTGGCACTGAAGCTTTCTTT
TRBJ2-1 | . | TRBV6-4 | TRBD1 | CASREGTGANEQFF | TGTGCCAGCAGAGAAGGGACAGGGGCGAATGAGCAGTTCTTC
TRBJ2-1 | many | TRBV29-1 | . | CSALVGSGTYNEQFF | TGCAGCGCCCTGGTGGGCAGCGGAACCTACAATGAGCAGTTCTTC
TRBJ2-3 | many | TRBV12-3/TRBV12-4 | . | CASSFRGGTDTQYF | TGTGCCAGCAGTTTTAGAGGGGGCACAGATACGCAGTATTTT
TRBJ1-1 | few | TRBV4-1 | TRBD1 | CASSQVPSVGTDLTEAFF | TGCGCCAGCAGCCAAGTCCCATCGGTTGGGACAGACCTCACTGAAGCTTTCTTT
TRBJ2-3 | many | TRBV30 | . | CAWGIQRYTDTQYF | TGTGCCTGGGGGATACAGCGATACACAGATACGCAGTATTTT
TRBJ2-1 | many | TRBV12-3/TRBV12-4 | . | CASAPAGPYNEQFF | TGTGCCAGCGCCCCCGCGGGCCCATACAATGAGCAGTTCTTC
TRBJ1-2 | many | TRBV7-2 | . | CASNREGYGYTF | TGTGCTTCGAACAGGGAAGGTTATGGCTACACCTTC
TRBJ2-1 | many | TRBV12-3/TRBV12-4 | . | CASRWSEGAYNEQFF | TGTGCCAGCAGGTGGAGCGAGGGAGCCTACAATGAGCAGTTCTTC